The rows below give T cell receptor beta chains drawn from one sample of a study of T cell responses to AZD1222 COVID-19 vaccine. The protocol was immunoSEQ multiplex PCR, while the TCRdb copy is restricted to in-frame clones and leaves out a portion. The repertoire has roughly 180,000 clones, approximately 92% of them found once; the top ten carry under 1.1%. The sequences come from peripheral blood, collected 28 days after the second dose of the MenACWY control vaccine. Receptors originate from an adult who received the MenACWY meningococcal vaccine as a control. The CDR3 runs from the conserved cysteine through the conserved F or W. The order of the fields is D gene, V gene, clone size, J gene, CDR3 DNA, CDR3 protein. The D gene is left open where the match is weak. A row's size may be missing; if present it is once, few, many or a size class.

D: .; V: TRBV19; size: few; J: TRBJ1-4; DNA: TGTGCCTCAGCTCTCTCCCTAGAGGTAAAACTGTTTTTT; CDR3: CASALSLEVKLFF
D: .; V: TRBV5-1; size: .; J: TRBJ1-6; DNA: TGCGCCAGCAGCTTGGCGACAGCAGGGGATTCACCCCTCCACTTT; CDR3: CASSLATAGDSPLHF
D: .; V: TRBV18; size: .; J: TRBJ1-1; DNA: TGTGCCAGCTCACCACCGGAGGGAGTGAACACTGAAGCTTTCTTT; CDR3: CASSPPEGVNTEAFF
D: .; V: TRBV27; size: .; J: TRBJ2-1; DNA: TGTGCCAGCAGTTTATCGGGGACACCCTACAATGAGCAGTTCTTC; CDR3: CASSLSGTPYNEQFF
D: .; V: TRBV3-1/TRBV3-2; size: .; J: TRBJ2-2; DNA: TGTGCCAGCAGCCCCCTACAGAGATCCACCGGGGAGCTGTTTTTT; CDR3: CASSPLQRSTGELFF
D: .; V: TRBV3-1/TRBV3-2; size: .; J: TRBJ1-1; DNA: TGTGCCAGCAGCCAAGAGTCCGGGGGGCGAAACACTGAAGCTTTCTTT; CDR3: CASSQESGGRNTEAFF
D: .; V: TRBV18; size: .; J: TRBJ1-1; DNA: TGTGCCAGCTCATCTAAGACAAACACTGAAGCTTTCTTT; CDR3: CASSSKTNTEAFF
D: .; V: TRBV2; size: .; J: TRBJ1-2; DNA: TGTGCCAGCAGTGAACAGGGCCCCGTCCTTAACTATGGCTACACCTTC; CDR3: CASSEQGPVLNYGYTF
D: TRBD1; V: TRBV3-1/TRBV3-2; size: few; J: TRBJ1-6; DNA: TGTGCCAGCAGCCGAGGGACAGGGGTTCGGTCACCCCTCCACTTT; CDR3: CASSRGTGVRSPLHF
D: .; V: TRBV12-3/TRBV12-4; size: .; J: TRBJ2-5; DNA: TGTGCCAGCAGACCGCGGGCGCAGGAGACCCAGTACTTC; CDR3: CASRPRAQETQYF
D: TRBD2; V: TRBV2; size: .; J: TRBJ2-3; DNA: TGTGCCAGCAGCCTCCTCCGGCGGGGGGGTAACACAGATACGCAGTATTTT; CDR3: CASSLLRRGGNTDTQYF
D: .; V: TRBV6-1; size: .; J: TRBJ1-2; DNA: TGTGCCAGCAGTGAGCATCTCGCTAACTATGGCTACACCTTC; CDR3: CASSEHLANYGYTF
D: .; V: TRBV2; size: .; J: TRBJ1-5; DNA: TGTGCCAGCAGCGCGGACGGCCGCAATCAGCCCCAGCATTTT; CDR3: CASSADGRNQPQHF
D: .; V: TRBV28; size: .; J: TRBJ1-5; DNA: TGTGCCACCAACGGGGGGCCGAGCAATCAGCCCCAGCATTTT; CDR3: CATNGGPSNQPQHF
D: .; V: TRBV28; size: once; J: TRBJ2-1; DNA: TGTGCCAGCACCTCGAGCACCCGGTTCGTTAGGGGGGGCTCCTACAATGAGCAGTTCTTC; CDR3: CASTSSTRFVRGGSYNEQFF
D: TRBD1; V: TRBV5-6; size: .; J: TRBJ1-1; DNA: TGTGCCAGCAGCTTCGAGGACAGGCCGTTCTCTGAAGCTTTCTTT; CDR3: CASSFEDRPFSEAFF
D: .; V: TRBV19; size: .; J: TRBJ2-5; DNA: TGTGCCAGCAGCTCCCCTTGGAGGGGATCTCAAGAGACCCAGTACTTC; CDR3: CASSSPWRGSQETQYF
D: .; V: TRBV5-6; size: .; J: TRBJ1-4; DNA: TGTGCCAGCAGCACCGGCCGTGAAGCATTTAATGAAAAACTGTTTTTT; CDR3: CASSTGREAFNEKLFF
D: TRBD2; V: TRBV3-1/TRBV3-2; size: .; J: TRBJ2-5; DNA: TGTGCCAGCAGACCTAGCGGGGGGGCCGGGGAGACCCAGTACTTC; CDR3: CASRPSGGAGETQYF
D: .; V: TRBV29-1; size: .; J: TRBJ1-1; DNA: TGCAGCGTTCAGCGGCGTGAAGCTTTCTTT; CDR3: CSVQRREAFF
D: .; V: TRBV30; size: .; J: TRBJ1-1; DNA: TGTGCCTGGAGTGTACAGCAAGCGAACACTGAAGCTTTCTTT; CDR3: CAWSVQQANTEAFF
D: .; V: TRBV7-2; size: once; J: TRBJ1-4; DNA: TGTGCCAGCAGCTTAAAAGGGGGGGCAACTAATGAAAAACTGTTTTTT; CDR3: CASSLKGGATNEKLFF
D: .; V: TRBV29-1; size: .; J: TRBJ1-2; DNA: TGCAGCGTTGGAGCAGGAAATGGCTACACCTTC; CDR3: CSVGAGNGYTF
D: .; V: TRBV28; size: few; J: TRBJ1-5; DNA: TGTGCCAGCAGTTTATTGGACAGATTCGCGGCGGGCCAGCCCCAGCATTTT; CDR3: CASSLLDRFAAGQPQHF
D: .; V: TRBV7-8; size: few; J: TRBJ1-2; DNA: TGTGCCAGCAGCCCCCGCCGGGGGCGCGATGACTATGGCTACACCTTC; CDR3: CASSPRRGRDDYGYTF
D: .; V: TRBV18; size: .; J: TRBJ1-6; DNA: TGTGCCAGCTCACCGGACCAGGATTCACCCCTCCACTTT; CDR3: CASSPDQDSPLHF
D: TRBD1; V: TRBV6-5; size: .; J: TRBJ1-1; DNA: TGTGCCAGCAGTTACAGGGGGCTGGCTGAAGCTTTCTTT; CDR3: CASSYRGLAEAFF
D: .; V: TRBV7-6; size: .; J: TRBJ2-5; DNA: TGTGCCAGCAGCTTAGCCATAGGGGATGGTGAGACCCAGTACTTC; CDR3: CASSLAIGDGETQYF
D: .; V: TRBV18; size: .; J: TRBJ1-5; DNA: TGTGCCAGCTCACCCGGGACACTTAGCAATCAGCCCCAGCATTTT; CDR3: CASSPGTLSNQPQHF
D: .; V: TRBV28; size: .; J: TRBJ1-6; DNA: TGTGCCAGCAGACCTGGGGGGGAGAATTCACCCCTCCACTTT; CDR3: CASRPGGENSPLHF
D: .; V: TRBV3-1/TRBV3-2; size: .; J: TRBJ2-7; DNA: TGTGCCAGCAGTCGTACTAGCATCGAGCAGTACTTC; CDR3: CASSRTSIEQYF
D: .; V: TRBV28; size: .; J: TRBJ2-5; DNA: TGTGCCAGCAGTTTGGCCAGGGGGACCCAGTACTTC; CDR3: CASSLARGTQYF
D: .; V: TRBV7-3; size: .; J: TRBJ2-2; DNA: TGTGCCAGCAGCCACTATTCAGGCGCGAACACCGGGGAGCTGTTTTTT; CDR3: CASSHYSGANTGELFF
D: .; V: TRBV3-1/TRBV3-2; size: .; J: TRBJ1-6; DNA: TGTGCCAGCAGCATGGGCCTAGATAATTCACCCCTCCACTTT; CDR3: CASSMGLDNSPLHF
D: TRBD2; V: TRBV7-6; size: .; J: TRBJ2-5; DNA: TGTGCCAGCAGCCCAAGGCGGGGGGGCCCGATCGGGACCCAGTACTTC; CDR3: CASSPRRGGPIGTQYF
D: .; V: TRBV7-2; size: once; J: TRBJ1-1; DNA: TGTGCCAGCAGCTTAGTTTCGGCCATGATGGACGGCCTGAACACTGAAGCTTTCTTT; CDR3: CASSLVSAMMDGLNTEAFF
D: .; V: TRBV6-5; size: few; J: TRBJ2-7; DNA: TGTGCCAGCCTTGATAGCTCCTACGAGCAGTACTTC; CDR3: CASLDSSYEQYF
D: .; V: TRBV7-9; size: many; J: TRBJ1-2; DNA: TGTGCCAGCAGCTTTGGACTAAACTATGGCTACACCTTC; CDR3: CASSFGLNYGYTF
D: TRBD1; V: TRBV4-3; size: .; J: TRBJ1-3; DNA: TGCGCCAGCAGCCGTAACTACGTCCTCGGGACAGGGGGCTCACCCTCTGGAAACACCATATATTTT; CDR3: CASSRNYVLGTGGSPSGNTIYF
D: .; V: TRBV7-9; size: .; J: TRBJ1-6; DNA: TGTGCCAGCAGCTTAGACGGGGTATCACCCCTCCACTTT; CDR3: CASSLDGVSPLHF
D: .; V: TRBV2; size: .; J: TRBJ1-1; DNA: TGTGCCAGCAGTGAAGGGAGAGTAAGGTTAGGTGAAGCTTTCTTT; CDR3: CASSEGRVRLGEAFF
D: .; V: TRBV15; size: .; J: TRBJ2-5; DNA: TGTGCCACCAGCAGAGCTGAAGAGAGGGCAGGCCACAAAGAGACCCAGTACTTC; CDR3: CATSRAEERAGHKETQYF
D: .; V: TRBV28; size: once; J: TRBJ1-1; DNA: TGTGCCAGCAGGGGGCGGGGGGCGGACACTGAAGCTTTCTTT; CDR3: CASRGRGADTEAFF
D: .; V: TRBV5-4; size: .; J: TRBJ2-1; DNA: TGTGCCAGCAAACAACGGGCCGGAGTATACAATGAGCAGTTCTTC; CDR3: CASKQRAGVYNEQFF
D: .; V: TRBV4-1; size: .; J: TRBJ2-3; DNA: TGCGCCAGCAGCCAAGAATTACCGGTGGGCACAGATACGCAGTATTTT; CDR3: CASSQELPVGTDTQYF
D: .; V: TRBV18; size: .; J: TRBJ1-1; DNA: TGTGCCAGCTCAGAGACAATGAACACTGAAGCTTTCTTT; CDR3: CASSETMNTEAFF
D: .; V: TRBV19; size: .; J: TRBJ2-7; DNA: TGTGCCAGTAGTATGGGGACTCCCCCGAGCTCCTACGAGCAGTACTTC; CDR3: CASSMGTPPSSYEQYF
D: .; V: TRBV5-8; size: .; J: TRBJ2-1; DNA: TGTGCCAGCAGCTTTAGACCGGGACAATCATTCTACAATGAGCAGTTCTTC; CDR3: CASSFRPGQSFYNEQFF
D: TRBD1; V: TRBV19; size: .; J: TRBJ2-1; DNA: TGTGCCAGTAGGTTTCTGGGACAGGGTAATGGGGAGCAGTTCTTC; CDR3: CASRFLGQGNGEQFF
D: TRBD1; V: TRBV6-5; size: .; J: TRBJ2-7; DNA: TGTGCCAGCAGTTACTCGGGACAGGGGGCGAAGTACTTC; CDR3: CASSYSGQGAKYF
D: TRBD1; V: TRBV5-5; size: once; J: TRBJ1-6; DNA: TGTGCCAGCAGAGGGGGCAGCTCCTATAATTCACCCCTCCACTTT; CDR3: CASRGGSSYNSPLHF
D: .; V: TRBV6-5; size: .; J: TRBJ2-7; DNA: TGTGCCAGCAGTACAGGGAGACCCTACGAGCAGTACTTC; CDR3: CASSTGRPYEQYF
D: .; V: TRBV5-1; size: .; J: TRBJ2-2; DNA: TGCGCCAGCAGCACCGGTCACTCGACCGGGGAGCTGTTTTTT; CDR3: CASSTGHSTGELFF
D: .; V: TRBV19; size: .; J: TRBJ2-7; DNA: TGTGCCAGTAGTATAATAGGTAGCTACGAGCAGTACTTC; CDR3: CASSIIGSYEQYF
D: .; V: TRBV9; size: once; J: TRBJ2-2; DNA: TGTGCCAGCAGCGCCCCGGACGGCGGGGAGCTGTTTTTT; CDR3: CASSAPDGGELFF